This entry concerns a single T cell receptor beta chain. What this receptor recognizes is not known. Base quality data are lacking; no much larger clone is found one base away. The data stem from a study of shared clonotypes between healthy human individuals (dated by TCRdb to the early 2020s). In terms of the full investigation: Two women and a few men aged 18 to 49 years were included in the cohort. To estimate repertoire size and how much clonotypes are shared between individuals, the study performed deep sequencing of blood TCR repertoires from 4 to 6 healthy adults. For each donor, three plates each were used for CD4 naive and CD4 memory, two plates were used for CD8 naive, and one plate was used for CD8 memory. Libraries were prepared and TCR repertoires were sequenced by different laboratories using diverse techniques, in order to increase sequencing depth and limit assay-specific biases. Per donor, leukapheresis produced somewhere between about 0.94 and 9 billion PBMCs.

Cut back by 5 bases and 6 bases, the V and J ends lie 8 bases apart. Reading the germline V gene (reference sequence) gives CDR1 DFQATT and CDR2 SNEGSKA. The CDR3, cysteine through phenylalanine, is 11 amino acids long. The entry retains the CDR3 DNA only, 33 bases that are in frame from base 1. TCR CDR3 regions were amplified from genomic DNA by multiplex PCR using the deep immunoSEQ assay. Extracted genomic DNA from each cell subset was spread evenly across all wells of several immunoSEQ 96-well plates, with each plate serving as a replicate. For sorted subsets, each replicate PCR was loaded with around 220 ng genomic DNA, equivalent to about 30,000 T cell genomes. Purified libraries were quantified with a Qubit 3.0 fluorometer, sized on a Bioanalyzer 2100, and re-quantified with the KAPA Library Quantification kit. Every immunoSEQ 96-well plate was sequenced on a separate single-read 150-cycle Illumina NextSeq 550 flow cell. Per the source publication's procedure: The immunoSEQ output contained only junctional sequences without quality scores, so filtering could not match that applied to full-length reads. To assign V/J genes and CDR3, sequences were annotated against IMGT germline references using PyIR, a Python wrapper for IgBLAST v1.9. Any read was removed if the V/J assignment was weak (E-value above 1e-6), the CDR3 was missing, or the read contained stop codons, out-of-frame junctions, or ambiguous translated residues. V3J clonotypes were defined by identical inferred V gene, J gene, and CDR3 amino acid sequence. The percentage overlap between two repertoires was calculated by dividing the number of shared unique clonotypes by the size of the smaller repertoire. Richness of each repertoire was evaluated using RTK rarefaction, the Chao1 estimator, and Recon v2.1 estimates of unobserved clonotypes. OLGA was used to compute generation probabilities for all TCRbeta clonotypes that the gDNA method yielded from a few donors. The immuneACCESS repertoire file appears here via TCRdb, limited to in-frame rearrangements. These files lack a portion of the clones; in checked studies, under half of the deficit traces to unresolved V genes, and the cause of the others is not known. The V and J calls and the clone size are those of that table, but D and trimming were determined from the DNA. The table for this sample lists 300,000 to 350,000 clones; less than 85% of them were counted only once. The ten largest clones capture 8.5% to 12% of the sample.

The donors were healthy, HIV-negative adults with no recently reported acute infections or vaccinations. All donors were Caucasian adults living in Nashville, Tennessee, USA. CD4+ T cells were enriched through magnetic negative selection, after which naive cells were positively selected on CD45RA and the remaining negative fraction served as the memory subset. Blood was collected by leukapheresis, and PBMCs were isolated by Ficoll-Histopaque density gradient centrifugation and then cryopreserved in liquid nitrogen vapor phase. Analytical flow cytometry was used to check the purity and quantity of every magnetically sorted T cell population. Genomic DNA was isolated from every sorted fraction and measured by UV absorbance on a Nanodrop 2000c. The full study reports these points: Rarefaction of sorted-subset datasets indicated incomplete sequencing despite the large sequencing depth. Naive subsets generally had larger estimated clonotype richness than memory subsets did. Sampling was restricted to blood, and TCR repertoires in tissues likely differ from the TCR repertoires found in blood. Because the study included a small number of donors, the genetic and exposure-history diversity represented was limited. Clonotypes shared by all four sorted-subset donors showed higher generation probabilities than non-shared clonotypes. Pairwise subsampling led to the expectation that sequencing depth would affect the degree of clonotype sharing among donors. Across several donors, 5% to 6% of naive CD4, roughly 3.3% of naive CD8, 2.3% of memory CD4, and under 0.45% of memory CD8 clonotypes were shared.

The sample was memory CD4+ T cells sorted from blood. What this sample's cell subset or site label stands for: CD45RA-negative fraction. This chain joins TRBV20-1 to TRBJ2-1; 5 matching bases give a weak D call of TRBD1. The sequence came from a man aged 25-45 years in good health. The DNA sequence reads TGCAGTGCTCTCACAGGCAATGAGCAGTTCTTC. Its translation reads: CSALTGNEQFF.